This T cell receptor beta chain was identified during a study of cytomegalovirus exposure and HLA in healthy donors (dated 2017 in TCRdb). Regarding the complete study: An earlier analysis of some 620 of the donors reported 250 to 300 Gb of sequence data and approximately 120 million unique TCR beta sequences obtained from about 179 million T cells. An early release that covered several hundred HLA-typed donors contained approximately 320 gigabases of sequencing data and around 85 million unique TCR sequences. The genetic ancestry cluster associated with self-reported Caucasian donors included over 65% of the 398 genotyped donors. The study aimed to test whether signatures of past pathogen exposure could be identified by cataloging public T cell receptors. Using immunosequencing, the study profiled T cell repertoires from about 620 subjects and related those repertoires to cytomegalovirus serostatus. Along with the roughly 670-subject first cohort, a separate validation cohort of over a hundred different subjects was used. To predict cytomegalovirus infection status, the study brought together high-throughput TCR immunosequencing, statistical association of individual TCRs with disease status, and machine learning. A later analysis re-examined previously published TCR beta repertoires from roughly 720 donors and added high-resolution HLA genotyping to investigate patterns of TCR occurrence. Rather than drawing on any new phenotypic data, the later analysis identified candidate immune exposures from TCR beta sequences and the way those sequences occurred across donors. An earlier analysis of a few hundred of the donors applied high-throughput TCR beta sequencing to assess whether each TCR beta V gene segment acted as functional or pseudogenic. Donor age, sex, ethnicity and CMV serostatus were compiled alongside the repertoire data. A later genetic analysis used genome-wide SNP genotypes for about three fifths of the 666 donors, treating that subset as a discovery cohort. Every repertoire in the discovery cohort had been generated on one and the same sequencing platform. HLA typing included class I and class II loci at four-digit resolution. Typing coverage varied by locus: roughly 620-630 donors for A, B, C, DRB1 and DQB1; approximately 560 for DQA1; more than 600 for DPA1; 450 to 480 for DPB1. Because of strong linkage in the cohort, roughly five DR-DQ haplotypes were treated as single units for association and clustering. On average, around 240,000 unique TCR beta nucleotide sequences were sequenced per donor among a few hundred genotyped donors of the cohort, with roughly a sixth of those sequences being non-productive.

Germline trimming: 6 bases from V, 0 bases from J; junction bases outside gene matches: 7. CDR1 and CDR2 are drawn from the germline V gene: SGHTA, FQGNSA. There are 16 amino acids in the CDR3, from cysteine to phenylalanine inclusive. This entry keeps only the CDR3 DNA: 48 bases, framed from base 1. In total, more than 500 healthy bone marrow donors made up the cohort. Cohort members were all nominally healthy when sampled, although unrecorded immune exposures were likely present. The donor tested CMV seronegative and was one of the 352 seronegative cohort members. A peripheral blood sample was provided by each donor, and peripheral blood mononuclear cells were used for TCR beta sequencing. The Qiagen DNeasy Blood Extraction Kit was used to extract genomic DNA from the blood cell samples. Paper-wide results and their limitations: For the cohort, immune exposure information was limited to CMV serostatus. According to a later genetic analysis, donors in an Asian-associated ancestry cluster had fewer N-insertions in productive TCRs than the approximately 700-donor mean. Across donors, most TCR sequences were observed very rarely, whereas some public TCRs were present in many individuals. Three of the identified cytomegalovirus-associated TCR beta chains were confirmed in vitro to be specific for cytomegalovirus antigens. Correlated functional status among segregating V segments might be attributable to linkage disequilibrium, but an unknown experimental factor could not be ruled out. In a later analysis, most CMV-associated TCR beta chains were found to appear HLA-restricted, with HLA associations seemingly driven largely by CMV exposure. A further reported finding was that TCR beta sequences accurately predicted the HLA-A and HLA-B alleles for most subjects in the first cohort. A group of highly shared sequence variants was considered likely to be a technical artifact of the sequencing pipeline. A later analysis reported that several top co-occurrence clusters appeared linked to parvovirus B19, influenza, CMV and Epstein-Barr virus. The classifier was reported to diagnose cytomegalovirus status with high specificity and sensitivity in both the original cohort and the validation cohort. In a later analysis, some 18,000 TCR beta sequences were associated with specific HLA alleles at a false discovery rate of 0.05. When HLA alleles, especially DR and DQ, strongly co-occurred, TCR associations were difficult to assign to individual alleles. In a later analysis, HLA-associated TCR beta chains showed more clonal expansion and lower generation probabilities than non-associated chains that were equally common. Only TCR beta chains were sequenced in this cohort, and the absence of alpha or paired-chain data limited detectable features. Presence/absence analyses assumed roughly uniform sequencing depth across donors, an assumption that may not hold. A later analysis found that TCR association rates varied across HLA loci, with DRB1 alleles showing the most associated TCRs and HLA-C alleles the fewest. The authors suggested that the approach could potentially be generalized to other disease states and immunological phenotypes. Because counts were too low, seventeen rarely observed V segments, including chromosome 9 orphons, were excluded from the earlier analysis of 587 of the donors. Because HLA typing was unavailable for some donors at each locus, only the typed subset was used in association tests. A later genetic analysis associated a missense DCLRE1C variant with V-gene and J-gene trimming of TCR beta chains, and an independent cohort replicated the association. In an earlier analysis of roughly 500 of the donors, most TCR beta V segments appeared in productive rearrangements about 90% or about 30% of the time, broadly matching IMGT annotations. The study gave a list of over 150 TCR beta chains associated with cytomegalovirus. Because the 87-base-pair reads could not distinguish some IMGT-functional V segments, including TRBV6-2 and TRBV6-3, those segments were excluded.

Comment on this clone: Its target antigen remains unknown. Qualities for individual bases were not recorded, and no much larger clone is one base off.

Library preparation used the immunoSEQ multiplex PCR assay. The multiplex PCR relied on a mix of 60 forward primers for TCR Vbeta segments and 13 reverse primers for TCR Jbeta segments. The CDR3 region of rearranged TCR beta genes was amplified from genomic DNA with a multiplex PCR assay. On the Illumina HiSeq System, the amplified TCR beta libraries were sequenced as 87-base-pair reads. The paper's processing steps were these. In a later analysis, around 80 million unique TCR beta chains were counted across the approximately 640 repertoires, and around 10 million of these chains were shared by at least two donors. To remove PCR and sequencing errors, raw reads were error-corrected and collapsed into unique sequences using a nearest-neighbor algorithm that merged closely related sequences. Alignment of CDR3 sequences to IMGT reference sequences was used to assign V, D and J gene segments. For a sequence to be retained, a match of at least six nucleotides to both a V gene segment and a J gene segment was required. Rearrangements were classified as productive when the CDR3 lacked stop codons and remained in frame with V and J, and all other rearrangements were classified as non-productive. Following IMGT convention, CDR3 was defined as the stretch from the second conserved V-encoded cysteine up to the conserved J-encoded phenylalanine. In an earlier analysis of 587 of the donors, sequences lacking an unambiguous match to a single V gene segment were excluded. In an earlier analysis of about 590 of the donors, a V segment was called functional when productive rearrangements were above 56.7%, and segregating when the standard deviation between donors exceeded 5%. A statistical classification framework was built to diagnose cytomegalovirus status from the catalog of TCR beta chain sequences. V and J gene assignment, in a later analysis, came from comparing TCR nucleotide sequences with IMGT/GENE-DB human TR gene sequences. In a later analysis, CDR3 sequences and most-parsimonious VDJ recombination scenarios were assigned using the TCRdist pipeline. In a later analysis, every TCR beta chain was defined by the combination of its CDR3 amino acid sequence and its V-gene family, and reads without a unique V-gene family were dropped. A later analysis removed 450 to 600 highly shared, low-generation-probability nucleotide sequences to deal with suspected cross-contamination and a sequencing artifact. In a later analysis, a clonal expansion index was calculated for each public chain from normalized within-repertoire ranks of inferred template counts. Generation probabilities in a later analysis came from a VDJ recombination model fitted to out-of-frame rearrangements, and those results were checked against IGoR. A later analysis scored TCR-TCR, TCR-HLA and TCR-CMV co-occurrence with hypergeometric tests, applying a repertoire-size bias correction to TCR pairs. False discovery rates were estimated in a later analysis by permuting HLA or CMV assignments 20 times. In a later analysis, co-occurring TCRs were grouped using DBSCAN, with TCRdist sequence similarity added in when clustering inside HLA-allele-positive subsets. Co-occurrence clustering excluded repertoires with fewer than 30,000 or more than 120,000 public chains, plus five with anomalous nucleotide sharing. As stored in TCRdb, this immuneACCESS dataset retains in-frame rearrangements with V and J assigned. A fraction of the clones does not appear; measured against another copy, unresolved V genes explain less than half of the discrepancy, and the remainder lacks a known reason. That table is the source of V, J and clone size, and D and trimming were worked out from the DNA. Present in this sample are approximately 140,000 clones, approximately 80% of which were seen just once. About 4% of the sample comes from the top ten.

The receptor was derived from a woman aged 40 to 50 in good health and CMV-seronegative. The rearrangement combines TRBV7-2 with TRBJ2-1, with 8 central nucleotides matching TRBD2. Sequencing was done on a sample of PBMCs. In nucleotides, the sequence is TGTGCCAGCAGTCAGCGAGCGGGGGTCTCCTACAATGAGCAGTTCTTC. This sequence encodes CASSQRAGVSYNEQFF.